A selection of T cell receptor beta chains follows, all from one sample in a study of Tregs in tolerant kidney transplant recipients. The method was immunoSEQ multiplex PCR; TCRdb's version includes in-frame clones alone and lacks a portion of them. The sample lists about 64,000 clones; 70% to 90% were seen once. This specimen was CD4+ T cells from blood (PBMCs), taken 6 months after the transplant. These receptors all stem from a human patient who received a combined kidney and bone marrow transplant. Some T cells may trace back to the graft donor. Each CDR3 is given with its conserved first and last residue. The order of the fields is D gene, clone size, V gene, CDR3 length, J gene, CDR3 protein, CDR3 DNA. The D gene is left open where the match is weak. Clone size is not always given. Where it is, it says once, few, many or a class for expanded clones.

D: -; size: -; V: TRBV5-5; length: 17; J: TRBJ2-1; CDR3: CASSPYGGREIYNEQFF; DNA: TGTGCCAGCAGCCCTTATGGAGGCCGGGAGATCTACAATGAGCAGTTCTTC
D: TRBD1; size: -; V: TRBV7-9; length: 13; J: TRBJ2-7; CDR3: CASSQDRVTSQYF; DNA: TGTGCCAGCAGCCAGGACAGGGTGACCTCTCAGTACTTC
D: -; size: once; V: TRBV6-5; length: 14; J: TRBJ2-6; CDR3: CASRRFSGANVLTF; DNA: TGTGCCAGCAGGAGGTTTTCTGGGGCCAACGTCCTGACTTTC
D: -; size: -; V: TRBV7-9; length: 12; J: TRBJ2-3; CDR3: CASSYLTDTQYF; DNA: TGTGCCAGCAGCTATCTCACAGATACGCAGTATTTT
D: TRBD2; size: -; V: TRBV4-3; length: 15; J: TRBJ2-7; CDR3: CASSLSTSGAYEQYF; DNA: TGCGCCAGCAGCCTATCGACTAGCGGGGCCTACGAGCAGTACTTC
D: TRBD2; size: once; V: TRBV7-2; length: 16; J: TRBJ2-5; CDR3: CASSRGLAGGGETQYF; DNA: TGTGCCAGCAGCCGGGGACTAGCGGGGGGGGGCGAGACCCAGTACTTC
D: -; size: -; V: TRBV7-2; length: 17; J: TRBJ1-5; CDR3: CASSLGGGRGGNQPQHF; DNA: TGTGCCAGCAGCTTAGGGGGGGGCAGGGGTGGCAATCAGCCCCAGCATTTT
D: -; size: -; V: TRBV9; length: 14; J: TRBJ1-3; CDR3: CASSVGALGNTIYF; DNA: TGTGCCAGCAGCGTAGGCGCCCTCGGAAACACCATATATTTT
D: -; size: -; V: TRBV11-3; length: 16; J: TRBJ2-5; CDR3: CASSLGGRGIQETQYF; DNA: TGTGCCAGCAGCTTAGGGGGACGGGGGATCCAAGAGACCCAGTACTTC
D: -; size: -; V: TRBV6-1; length: 11; J: TRBJ2-7; CDR3: CASSHSYEQYF; DNA: TGTGCCAGCAGTCACTCTTACGAGCAGTACTTC
D: -; size: large; V: TRBV2; length: 14; J: TRBJ1-4; CDR3: CASRRQVLDEKLFF; DNA: TGTGCCAGCAGACGACAGGTTCTGGATGAAAAACTGTTTTTT
D: TRBD2; size: -; V: TRBV7-8; length: 15; J: TRBJ2-3; CDR3: CASRLAGGSTDTQYF; DNA: TGTGCCAGCAGGCTAGCGGGCGGTAGCACAGATACGCAGTATTTT
D: TRBD2; size: -; V: TRBV11-2; length: 16; J: TRBJ2-1; CDR3: CASSLVRRERYNEQFF; DNA: TGTGCCAGCAGCTTAGTACGGCGGGAGCGATACAATGAGCAGTTCTTC
D: TRBD1; size: -; V: TRBV7-2; length: 14; J: TRBJ2-5; CDR3: CASSRTGGRETQYF; DNA: TGTGCCAGCAGCCGGACAGGGGGCCGGGAGACCCAGTACTTC
D: TRBD1; size: -; V: TRBV9; length: 14; J: TRBJ2-7; CDR3: CASSMSGQAYEQYF; DNA: TGTGCCAGCAGCATGAGTGGACAGGCGTACGAGCAGTACTTC
D: TRBD1; size: -; V: TRBV29-1; length: 13; J: TRBJ2-7; CDR3: CSVIRDRGYEQYF; DNA: TGCAGCGTAATCCGGGACAGGGGGTACGAGCAGTACTTC
D: -; size: -; V: TRBV5-1; length: 14; J: TRBJ1-5; CDR3: CASSGGGSNQPQHF; DNA: TGCGCCAGCAGCGGCGGGGGCTCGAATCAGCCCCAGCATTTT
D: TRBD1; size: -; V: TRBV2; length: 16; J: TRBJ1-2; CDR3: CASSEARTGWDYGYTF; DNA: TGTGCCAGCAGTGAAGCCCGGACAGGGTGGGACTATGGCTACACCTTC
D: TRBD1; size: -; V: TRBV11-3; length: 12; J: TRBJ1-2; CDR3: CASSMGQGGYTF; DNA: TGTGCCAGCAGCATGGGACAGGGAGGCTACACCTTC
D: -; size: -; V: TRBV19; length: 14; J: TRBJ2-2; CDR3: CASRIQGNTGELFF; DNA: TGTGCCAGTAGGATACAGGGCAACACCGGGGAGCTGTTTTTT
D: -; size: -; V: TRBV4-2; length: 14; J: TRBJ2-7; CDR3: CASSQAQGHYEQYF; DNA: TGTGCCAGCAGCCAAGCCCAGGGTCACTACGAGCAGTACTTC
D: TRBD1; size: once; V: TRBV7-2; length: 14; J: TRBJ1-4; CDR3: CASGRQGLWEKLFF; DNA: TGTGCCAGCGGAAGACAGGGGCTTTGGGAAAAACTGTTTTTT